This T cell receptor beta chain derives from a study of blood T cell repertoires in COVID-19 (dated by TCRdb to 2018 to 2021). General notes on the study: The collaborator samples originated in the United States, Italy and Spain and spanned the acute and convalescent phases of COVID-19. The prospective study material was composed of cDNA or gDNA derived from T cells, B-cell-depleted T cells, or PBMCs. Subjects who had been exposed to COVID-19, were actively infected with it, or had recovered from it provided the deeply sampled blood TCRbeta repertoires that made up the dataset. The repertoires were released in a freely available public database intended as a resource for research on the immune response to SARS-CoV-2. Samples were obtained from the ongoing ImmuneRACE study (first 160 participants) and from about 1,300 subjects provided by 6 global collaborators. Nearly every sample came with metadata listing a de-identified subject ID, COVID-19 status, age in years and sex. HLA class I and class II types, where available, came from metadata supplied by the sample provider rather than from assay-based typing.

V sheds 4 bases and J sheds 0 bases, leaving 12 bases between their ends. Sequences LGHDT (CDR1) and YNNKEL (CDR2) are obtained from the germline V gene (reference sequence). The CDR3 sequence holds 16 residues, the cysteine and phenylalanine included. Only the CDR3 DNA stays, 48 bases, in frame from base 1. Summary of the overall study and its limitations: Clinical and demographic metadata were provided uncurated, with the amount varying by source and participant.

The immunoSEQ Assay, a bias-controlled multiplex PCR, was used to amplify TCRbeta CDR3 regions from genomic DNA. Per the original workflow: Nucleated cell counts per sample were estimated from amplification of reference gene primers within the assay. To quantify the absolute abundance of each unique TCRbeta CDR3 rearrangement, sequence reads were collapsed and filtered. For each sample, productive Simpson clonality was calculated by taking the square root of Simpson's diversity index across productive rearrangements. Entries here come from immuneACCESS through TCRdb and include only in-frame sequences with V and J called. Some clones fail to appear in such tables; in the studies checked, an unresolved V gene covers under half of the shortfall, and the cause of the remainder is unknown. For V, J and clone size, that table is used; D and trimming come from the DNA. For this sample the table gives 180,000 or so clones, of which 70% to 90% were detected only once. Under 3.5% of the sample belongs to the ten largest clones.

There are a few counts of this clone. There is no known antigen for this receptor. No base quality values were provided; no much bigger clone lies one nucleotide off. Collaborating institutions collected whole blood in K2EDTA tubes following their own protocols. Collaborator samples were shipped for TCRbeta analysis as frozen whole blood, isolated PBMCs, or DNA extracted from either sample type. The specimen sequenced was peripheral blood. The rearrangement joined TRBV3-1 (or the pseudogene TRBV3-2) to TRBJ1-4; there is no confident call for the D gene. This TCR was recovered from a woman aged 25 to 39 with active or convalescent COVID-19. The nucleotide sequence is given as TGTGCCAGCAGCCCAGTATGGGCAGCAACTAATGAAAAACTGTTTTTT. It encodes CASSPVWAATNEKLFF.